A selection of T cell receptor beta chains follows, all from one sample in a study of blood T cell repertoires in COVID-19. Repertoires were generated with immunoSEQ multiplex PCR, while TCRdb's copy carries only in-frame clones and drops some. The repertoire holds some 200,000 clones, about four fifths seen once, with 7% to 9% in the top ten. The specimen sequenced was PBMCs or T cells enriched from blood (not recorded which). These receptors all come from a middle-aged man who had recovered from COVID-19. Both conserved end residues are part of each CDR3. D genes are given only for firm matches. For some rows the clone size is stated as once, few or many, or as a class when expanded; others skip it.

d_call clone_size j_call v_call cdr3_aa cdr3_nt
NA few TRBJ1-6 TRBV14 CASSLLVHSPLHF TGTGCCAGCAGCCTACTTGTTCATTCACCCCTCCACTTT
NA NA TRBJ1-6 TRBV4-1 CASSQEVRGSPLHF TGCGCCAGCAGCCAAGAAGTAAGGGGTTCACCCCTCCACTTT
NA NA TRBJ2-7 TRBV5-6 CASRNDRSLGYEQYF TGTGCCAGCAGAAATGACAGGTCGCTAGGGTACGAGCAGTACTTC
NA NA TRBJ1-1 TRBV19 CASRPETGKAFF TGTGCCAGTAGGCCCGAGACGGGGAAAGCTTTCTTT
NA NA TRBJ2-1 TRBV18 CASSTSEANEQFF TGTGCCAGCTCCACGAGCGAGGCCAATGAGCAGTTCTTC
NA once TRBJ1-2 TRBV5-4 CASSSTGNYGYTF TGTGCCAGCAGCTCTACAGGGAACTATGGCTACACCTTC
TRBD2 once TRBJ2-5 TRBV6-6 CASSQMRLAGGLETQYF TGTGCCAGCAGTCAAATGAGACTAGCGGGGGGGCTAGAGACCCAGTACTTC
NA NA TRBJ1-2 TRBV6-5 CASSYPLDSANYGYTF TGTGCCAGCAGTTACCCCCTGGACAGCGCTAACTATGGCTACACCTTC
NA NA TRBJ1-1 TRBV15 CATSSSGHNAEAFF TGTGCCACCAGCAGTTCCGGACATAACGCTGAAGCTTTCTTT
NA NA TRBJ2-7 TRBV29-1 CSVDGGQSYEQYF TGCAGCGTTGACGGGGGTCAGTCCTACGAGCAGTACTTC
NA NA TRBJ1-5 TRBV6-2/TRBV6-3 CASSNRRTVSNQPQHF TGTGCCAGCAGCAACCGGCGGACAGTTAGCAATCAGCCCCAGCATTTT
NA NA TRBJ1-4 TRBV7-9 CASSLEAGQEKLFF TGTGCCAGCAGCTTAGAGGCAGGGCAGGAAAAACTGTTTTTT
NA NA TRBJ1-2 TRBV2 CASSKTEGYGYTF TGTGCCAGCAGTAAGACTGAGGGATATGGCTACACCTTC
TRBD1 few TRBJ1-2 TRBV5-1 CASSGGQGIGYTF TGCGCCAGCAGCGGAGGACAGGGCATAGGCTACACCTTC
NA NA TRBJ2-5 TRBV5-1 CASSSGTQQETQYF TGCGCCAGCAGCTCCGGGACACAACAAGAGACCCAGTACTTC
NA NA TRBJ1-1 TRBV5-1 CASRPFSGGAGTEAFF TGCGCCAGCAGGCCTTTTAGCGGGGGCGCGGGCACTGAAGCTTTCTTT
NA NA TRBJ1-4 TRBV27 CASSLSRGKLFF TGTGCCAGCAGTTTATCAAGGGGGAAACTGTTTTTT
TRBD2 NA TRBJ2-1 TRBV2 CASSTDGGARFF TGTGCCAGCAGTACCGACGGGGGGGCCAGGTTCTTC
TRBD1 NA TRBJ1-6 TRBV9 CASSATGERSPLHF TGTGCCAGCAGCGCCACAGGGGAGCGTTCACCCCTCCACTTT
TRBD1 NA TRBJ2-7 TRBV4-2 CASSTDRAYEQYF TGTGCCAGCAGCACCGACAGGGCCTACGAGCAGTACTTC
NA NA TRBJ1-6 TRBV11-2 CASSLGQINSPLHF TGTGCCAGCAGCTTAGGCCAGATTAATTCACCCCTCCACTTT